Included here is one TCR beta chain sequence, with context. The data were taken from a study of blood T cell repertoires in COVID-19. Study in general: The United States, Italy and Spain provided the acute and convalescent COVID-19 samples. In each case, the material was cDNA or gDNA derived from T cells, B-cell-depleted T cells, or PBMCs.

The V gene end was trimmed by 4 bases and the J gene end by 2 bases; junction bases not matched to a gene: 10. The CDR3 extends over 17 amino acids. Germline CDR1 SGHRS, CDR2 YFSETQ. Methods used by the authors: Reference gene primer amplification yielded estimated nucleated cell counts. Generated by immunoSEQ multiplex PCR, the TCRdb table keeps only in-frame clones and is missing some. That table furnishes V, J and clone size, whereas the DNA furnished D and trimming. The sample holds 130,000 to 150,000 clones, around 81% seen once. The specimen sequenced was peripheral blood. The chain links TRBV5-1 to TRBJ2-3, with 10 bases aligning to TRBD2. The source of this sequence is a woman in her forties or fifties with acute or convalescent COVID-19. CDR3: CASSLLAGGANTDTQYF. The DNA for the CDR3 is TGCGCCAGCAGCCTATTAGCGGGGGGTGCCAACACAGATACGCAGTATTTT.